This TCR beta chain appears in the sequencing data of a study of blood T cell repertoires in COVID-19. About the study: Samples taken during acute and convalescent COVID-19 were collected in the United States, Italy and Spain. T cells, B-cell-depleted T cells, or PBMCs provided the cDNA or gDNA that served as material.

There are 14 residues in the CDR3. The V end was cut by 5 bases, the J end by 4 bases, with 14 bases between. In germline, CDR1 is SGHTA, CDR2 FQGNSA. TCRdb keeps only in-frame clones here, not all; method: immunoSEQ multiplex PCR. The sample contains some 300,000 clones, around 90% of which appear only once. There are a few counts of this clone. This TCR was sampled from a woman in her thirties or forties with COVID-19, enrolled during active disease. The sequencing input was peripheral blood. The chain carries TRBV7-2 and TRBJ1-1, with unresolved D. For the CDR3, the DNA is TGTGCCAGCAGCCTCGGGTTTGCTGGCACTGAAGCTTTCTTT. Its translation: CASSLGFAGTEAFF.